One sample yielded the 22 T cell receptor beta chains listed below, sequenced in a study of T cell changes during pregnancy in multiple sclerosis. Profiling relied on immunoSEQ multiplex PCR, and the TCRdb table lists in-frame clones only, not all of them. The sample yields around 70,000 clones, approximately 91% seen once. The starting material was peripheral blood, obtained in the third trimester of pregnancy. These TCRs come from a female donor with multiple sclerosis, enrolled in a pregnancy study.

The chain combines TRBV19 with TRBJ2-7; a weak D match, TRBD1 (6 bases). Germline assignment: CDR1 LNHDA and CDR2 SQIVND (reference sequence). The CDR3 is 13 residues long. With 0 bases removed from V and 6 bases from J, the gap between germline ends came to 9 bases. CDR3 amino acids: CASSIERGGEQYF. The CDR3 DNA is TGTGCCAGTAGTATAGAGAGAGGGGGCGAGCAGTACTTC.

The V call is TRBV12-1, the J call TRBJ1-5. TRBV12-1 is classified as a pseudogene. The length of the CDR3 is 14 residues. The CDR3 here is CASSHPGGDQPQHF. The CDR3 coding sequence is TGTGCCAGCAGTCACCCGGGGGGCGATCAGCCCCAGCATTTT.

The genes are TRBV6-6 and TRBJ1-1, with D possibly matching TRBD1 (5 bases). The CDR3 spans 14 residues. Trimming shortened V by 4 bases and J by 6 bases, and 15 bases separated the two germline ends. Germline-derived CDR1 and CDR2 are MNHNY and SVGAGI (reference sequence). In DNA, the CDR3 is TGTGCCAGCAGTTGGGACTCAGCACCCCCTGAAGCTTTCTTT. Translation: CASSWDSAPPEAFF.

This sequence joins TRBV5-1 and TRBJ2-5; 9 nucleotides line up with TRBD2. The CDR3 is 14 residues long. V gave up 3 bases and J gave up 7 bases; unmatched junction bases: 7. CDR1 is SGHRS and CDR2 is YFSETQ in the germline V gene. CDR3 amino acids: CASSSEGLAMTQYF. The CDR3, as DNA: TGCGCCAGCAGCTCGGAGGGACTAGCTATGACCCAGTACTTC.

This clone was seen more than once but under ten times. The rearrangement uses TRBV10-1 and TRBJ1-1; D call uncertain. V lost 6 bases and J 3 bases, leaving 11 bases between the germline ends. This CDR3 is 13 amino acids long. Germline-derived CDR1 and CDR2 are WNHNN and SYGVQD (reference sequence). The CDR3 sequence: CASRQTMYTEAFF. The CDR3 region has the DNA TGCGCCAGCAGACAGACTATGTACACTGAAGCTTTCTTT.

The chain joins TRBV5-6 to TRBJ2-1, with unresolved D. CDR1 is SGHDT, CDR2 YYEEEE, per germline. V shed 4 bases and J shed 10 bases, with 21 bases lying between them. This CDR3 is built from 15 residues. CDR3 protein: CASSRSGSFLKEQFF. CDR3 coding DNA: TGTGCCAGCAGCCGCTCGGGTAGCTTCCTGAAGGAGCAGTTCTTC.

This chain links TRBV2 with TRBJ2-1; 11 bases map to TRBD2. Germline CDR1 SNHLY, CDR2 FYNNEI. The CDR3 runs to 15 residues. J gave up 4 bases and V 8 bases, and 7 bases lay outside the gene matches. The CDR3 spells CASRPLAGGYNEQFF. The CDR3, as DNA: TGTGCCAGCCGCCCATTAGCGGGGGGGTACAATGAGCAGTTCTTC.

The chain employs TRBV2 and TRBJ2-5; 9 nucleotides line up with TRBD1. This CDR3 comprises 13 residues. Germline V gives CDR1 SNHLY, CDR2 FYNNEI. J was trimmed by 2 bases and V by 8 bases; bases with no gene match: 3. The CDR3 loop reads CASSGTGQETQYF. DNA of the CDR3: TGTGCCAGCTCCGGGACAGGGCAAGAGACCCAGTACTTC.

This clone has just one count. The chain links TRBV11-3 to TRBJ2-2; 7 positions agree with TRBD1. The CDR3 is made up of 18 amino acids. The V gene's germline CDR1 is SGHNT and CDR2 YENEEA. The V and J ends lost 5 bases and 0 bases, in that order; junction bases with no gene match: 12. The CDR3 reads CASSNANGQEPNTGELFF. The CDR3 coding sequence is TGTGCCAGCAGCAACGCCAATGGACAGGAGCCGAACACCGGGGAGCTGTTTTTT.

This clone has just a few counts. This chain connects TRBV5-6 to TRBJ1-1, with unresolved D. CDR3 size: 12 residues. In germline, CDR1 is SGHDT, CDR2 YYEEEE. V dropped 0 bases and J dropped 4 bases, with 4 bases sitting between them. The CDR3 bases are TGTGCCAGCAGCTTGGGTAGCACTGAAGCTTTCTTT. Protein: CASSLGSTEAFF.

The chain combines TRBV5-1 with TRBJ2-1; a weak D match, TRBD1 (6 bases). The CDR3 is 17 residues long. The germline gives CDR1 SGHRS, CDR2 YFSETQ. Trimming stripped 3 bases from V and 6 bases from J, with 22 bases between. The CDR3 DNA sequence: TGCGCCAGCAGCTCCAGCTCATCTGCCAGACAGGCCAATGAGCAGTTCTTC. Protein: CASSSSSSARQANEQFF.

This chain uses TRBV5-3 with TRBJ2-3; D is perhaps TRBD2 (7 bases). Being an ORF, TRBV5-3 has a function that is uncertain. CDR3 size: 16 residues. V was cut by 4 bases and J by 11 bases, with 26 bases left in between. CDR3 in DNA: TGTGCCAGAAGCCAATCCTCCGAGGGGGGGCATGCTGGGCAGTATTTT. It yields the protein CARSQSSEGGHAGQYF.

V and J are TRBV7-8 and TRBJ2-1, with TRBD1 identical over 7 bases. The CDR3 covers 16 residues. V shed 5 bases, J shed 10 bases, and the junction held 17 bases outside the gene matches. Germline CDR1 is SGHVS and CDR2 is FQNEAQ. Here the CDR3 reads CASSNLQGLSRLEQFF. The CDR3 nucleotides read TGTGCCAGCAGCAATCTACAGGGGTTATCCCGACTAGAGCAGTTCTTC.

The count of this clone is one. This rearrangement joins TRBV27 to TRBJ2-1, with 7 bases matching TRBD1. The CDR3 sequence is 12 residues long. From germline, CDR1 is MNHEY and CDR2 SMNVEV (reference sequence). Trimming removed 7 bases from V and 10 bases from J; junction bases left unmatched: 7. CDR3 sequence reads: CASTPVGGEQFF. The CDR3 nucleotides read TGTGCCAGCACCCCGGTAGGGGGCGAGCAGTTCTTC.

This chain joins TRBV6-1 and TRBJ2-1; D is uncertain. Germline loops: CDR1 MNHNS, CDR2 SASEGT. Trimming took off 6 bases at V and 0 bases at J, with 9 bases between the two ends. The CDR3 loop spans 14 amino acids. CDR3 sequence reads: CASSPSFSYNEQFF. The CDR3 nucleotides are TGTGCCAGCAGCCCCTCTTTCTCCTACAATGAGCAGTTCTTC.

Only one count was recorded for this clone. The CDR3 bases are TGTGCCAGCACCCGGGGGGGTAGCTATGGCTACACCTTC. It codes for CASTRGGSYGYTF. V gene TRBV2 combines with J gene TRBJ1-2; TRBD1 might be the D (5 bases). CDR3 length: 13 residues. Germline assignment: CDR1 SNHLY and CDR2 FYNNEI. V dropped 7 bases and J dropped 4 bases, with 13 bases sitting between them.

The sample holds one count of this clone. The chain combines TRBV10-3 with TRBJ1-1, with D uncertain. V lost 6 bases and J lost 5, with 16 bases in between. The germline V gene encodes CDR1 ENHRY and CDR2 SYGVKD. This CDR3 comprises 14 residues. The CDR3 bases are TGTGCCATCAGACCTGGCAGTTCAGAAACTGAAGCTTTCTTT. Amino acid sequence: CAIRPGSSETEAFF.

The CDR3 sequence is CASSLLAATYTDTQYF. CDR3 nucleotide sequence: TGTGCCAGCAGTCTTTTGGCGGCGACCTACACAGATACGCAGTATTTT. The rearrangement uses TRBV2 and TRBJ2-3, with D hard to call. V dropped 5 bases and J dropped 2 bases, with 17 bases sitting between them. Per germline, CDR1 SNHLY and CDR2 FYNNEI. CDR3 length: 16 residues.

The genes are TRBV4-1 and TRBJ1-5; tentatively, D is TRBD1 (6 bases). Germline lookup yields CDR1 MGHRA and CDR2 YSYEKL. This CDR3 comprises 15 residues. V was pared by 0 bases and J by 5 bases, with 11 bases between. DNA for the CDR3: TGCGCCAGCAGCCAAGAGGGGGCAAGGGATCAGCCCCAGCATTTT. Its protein is CASSQEGARDQPQHF.

The V gene is TRBV5-4, the J gene TRBJ2-5; possibly TRBD2 for D (5 bases). V lost 4 bases, J lost 3 bases, and 13 bases lay in between. Per the germline V gene, CDR1 is SGHNT and CDR2 is YYREEE (reference sequence). The CDR3 runs to 14 residues. The CDR3 sequence is CASSPDRGKETQYF. The CDR3 nucleotides are TGTGCCAGCAGCCCCGATCGGGGAAAAGAGACCCAGTACTTC.

The chain has TRBV7-2 and TRBJ1-2; unclear D gene. The CDR3 has 15 residues. Germline V gene sequence: CDR1 SGHTA, CDR2 FQGNSA. The V and J ends lost 1 base and 3 bases respectively, with 12 bases between them. CDR3 loop: CASSLGTGSHYGYTF. The CDR3 DNA follows: TGTGCCAGCAGCTTAGGGACGGGGTCCCACTATGGCTACACCTTC.

The gene calls are TRBV6-1 and TRBJ2-5, with D perhaps matching TRBD2 (5 bases). The CDR3 has 14 amino acids. V lost 7 bases and J lost 0, with 12 bases in between. CDR1 and CDR2 from the germline V gene are MNHNS and SASEGT. Here the CDR3 DNA reads TGTGCCAGCAAGGGAGCTCAGTACCAAGAGACCCAGTACTTC. Its protein is CASKGAQYQETQYF.